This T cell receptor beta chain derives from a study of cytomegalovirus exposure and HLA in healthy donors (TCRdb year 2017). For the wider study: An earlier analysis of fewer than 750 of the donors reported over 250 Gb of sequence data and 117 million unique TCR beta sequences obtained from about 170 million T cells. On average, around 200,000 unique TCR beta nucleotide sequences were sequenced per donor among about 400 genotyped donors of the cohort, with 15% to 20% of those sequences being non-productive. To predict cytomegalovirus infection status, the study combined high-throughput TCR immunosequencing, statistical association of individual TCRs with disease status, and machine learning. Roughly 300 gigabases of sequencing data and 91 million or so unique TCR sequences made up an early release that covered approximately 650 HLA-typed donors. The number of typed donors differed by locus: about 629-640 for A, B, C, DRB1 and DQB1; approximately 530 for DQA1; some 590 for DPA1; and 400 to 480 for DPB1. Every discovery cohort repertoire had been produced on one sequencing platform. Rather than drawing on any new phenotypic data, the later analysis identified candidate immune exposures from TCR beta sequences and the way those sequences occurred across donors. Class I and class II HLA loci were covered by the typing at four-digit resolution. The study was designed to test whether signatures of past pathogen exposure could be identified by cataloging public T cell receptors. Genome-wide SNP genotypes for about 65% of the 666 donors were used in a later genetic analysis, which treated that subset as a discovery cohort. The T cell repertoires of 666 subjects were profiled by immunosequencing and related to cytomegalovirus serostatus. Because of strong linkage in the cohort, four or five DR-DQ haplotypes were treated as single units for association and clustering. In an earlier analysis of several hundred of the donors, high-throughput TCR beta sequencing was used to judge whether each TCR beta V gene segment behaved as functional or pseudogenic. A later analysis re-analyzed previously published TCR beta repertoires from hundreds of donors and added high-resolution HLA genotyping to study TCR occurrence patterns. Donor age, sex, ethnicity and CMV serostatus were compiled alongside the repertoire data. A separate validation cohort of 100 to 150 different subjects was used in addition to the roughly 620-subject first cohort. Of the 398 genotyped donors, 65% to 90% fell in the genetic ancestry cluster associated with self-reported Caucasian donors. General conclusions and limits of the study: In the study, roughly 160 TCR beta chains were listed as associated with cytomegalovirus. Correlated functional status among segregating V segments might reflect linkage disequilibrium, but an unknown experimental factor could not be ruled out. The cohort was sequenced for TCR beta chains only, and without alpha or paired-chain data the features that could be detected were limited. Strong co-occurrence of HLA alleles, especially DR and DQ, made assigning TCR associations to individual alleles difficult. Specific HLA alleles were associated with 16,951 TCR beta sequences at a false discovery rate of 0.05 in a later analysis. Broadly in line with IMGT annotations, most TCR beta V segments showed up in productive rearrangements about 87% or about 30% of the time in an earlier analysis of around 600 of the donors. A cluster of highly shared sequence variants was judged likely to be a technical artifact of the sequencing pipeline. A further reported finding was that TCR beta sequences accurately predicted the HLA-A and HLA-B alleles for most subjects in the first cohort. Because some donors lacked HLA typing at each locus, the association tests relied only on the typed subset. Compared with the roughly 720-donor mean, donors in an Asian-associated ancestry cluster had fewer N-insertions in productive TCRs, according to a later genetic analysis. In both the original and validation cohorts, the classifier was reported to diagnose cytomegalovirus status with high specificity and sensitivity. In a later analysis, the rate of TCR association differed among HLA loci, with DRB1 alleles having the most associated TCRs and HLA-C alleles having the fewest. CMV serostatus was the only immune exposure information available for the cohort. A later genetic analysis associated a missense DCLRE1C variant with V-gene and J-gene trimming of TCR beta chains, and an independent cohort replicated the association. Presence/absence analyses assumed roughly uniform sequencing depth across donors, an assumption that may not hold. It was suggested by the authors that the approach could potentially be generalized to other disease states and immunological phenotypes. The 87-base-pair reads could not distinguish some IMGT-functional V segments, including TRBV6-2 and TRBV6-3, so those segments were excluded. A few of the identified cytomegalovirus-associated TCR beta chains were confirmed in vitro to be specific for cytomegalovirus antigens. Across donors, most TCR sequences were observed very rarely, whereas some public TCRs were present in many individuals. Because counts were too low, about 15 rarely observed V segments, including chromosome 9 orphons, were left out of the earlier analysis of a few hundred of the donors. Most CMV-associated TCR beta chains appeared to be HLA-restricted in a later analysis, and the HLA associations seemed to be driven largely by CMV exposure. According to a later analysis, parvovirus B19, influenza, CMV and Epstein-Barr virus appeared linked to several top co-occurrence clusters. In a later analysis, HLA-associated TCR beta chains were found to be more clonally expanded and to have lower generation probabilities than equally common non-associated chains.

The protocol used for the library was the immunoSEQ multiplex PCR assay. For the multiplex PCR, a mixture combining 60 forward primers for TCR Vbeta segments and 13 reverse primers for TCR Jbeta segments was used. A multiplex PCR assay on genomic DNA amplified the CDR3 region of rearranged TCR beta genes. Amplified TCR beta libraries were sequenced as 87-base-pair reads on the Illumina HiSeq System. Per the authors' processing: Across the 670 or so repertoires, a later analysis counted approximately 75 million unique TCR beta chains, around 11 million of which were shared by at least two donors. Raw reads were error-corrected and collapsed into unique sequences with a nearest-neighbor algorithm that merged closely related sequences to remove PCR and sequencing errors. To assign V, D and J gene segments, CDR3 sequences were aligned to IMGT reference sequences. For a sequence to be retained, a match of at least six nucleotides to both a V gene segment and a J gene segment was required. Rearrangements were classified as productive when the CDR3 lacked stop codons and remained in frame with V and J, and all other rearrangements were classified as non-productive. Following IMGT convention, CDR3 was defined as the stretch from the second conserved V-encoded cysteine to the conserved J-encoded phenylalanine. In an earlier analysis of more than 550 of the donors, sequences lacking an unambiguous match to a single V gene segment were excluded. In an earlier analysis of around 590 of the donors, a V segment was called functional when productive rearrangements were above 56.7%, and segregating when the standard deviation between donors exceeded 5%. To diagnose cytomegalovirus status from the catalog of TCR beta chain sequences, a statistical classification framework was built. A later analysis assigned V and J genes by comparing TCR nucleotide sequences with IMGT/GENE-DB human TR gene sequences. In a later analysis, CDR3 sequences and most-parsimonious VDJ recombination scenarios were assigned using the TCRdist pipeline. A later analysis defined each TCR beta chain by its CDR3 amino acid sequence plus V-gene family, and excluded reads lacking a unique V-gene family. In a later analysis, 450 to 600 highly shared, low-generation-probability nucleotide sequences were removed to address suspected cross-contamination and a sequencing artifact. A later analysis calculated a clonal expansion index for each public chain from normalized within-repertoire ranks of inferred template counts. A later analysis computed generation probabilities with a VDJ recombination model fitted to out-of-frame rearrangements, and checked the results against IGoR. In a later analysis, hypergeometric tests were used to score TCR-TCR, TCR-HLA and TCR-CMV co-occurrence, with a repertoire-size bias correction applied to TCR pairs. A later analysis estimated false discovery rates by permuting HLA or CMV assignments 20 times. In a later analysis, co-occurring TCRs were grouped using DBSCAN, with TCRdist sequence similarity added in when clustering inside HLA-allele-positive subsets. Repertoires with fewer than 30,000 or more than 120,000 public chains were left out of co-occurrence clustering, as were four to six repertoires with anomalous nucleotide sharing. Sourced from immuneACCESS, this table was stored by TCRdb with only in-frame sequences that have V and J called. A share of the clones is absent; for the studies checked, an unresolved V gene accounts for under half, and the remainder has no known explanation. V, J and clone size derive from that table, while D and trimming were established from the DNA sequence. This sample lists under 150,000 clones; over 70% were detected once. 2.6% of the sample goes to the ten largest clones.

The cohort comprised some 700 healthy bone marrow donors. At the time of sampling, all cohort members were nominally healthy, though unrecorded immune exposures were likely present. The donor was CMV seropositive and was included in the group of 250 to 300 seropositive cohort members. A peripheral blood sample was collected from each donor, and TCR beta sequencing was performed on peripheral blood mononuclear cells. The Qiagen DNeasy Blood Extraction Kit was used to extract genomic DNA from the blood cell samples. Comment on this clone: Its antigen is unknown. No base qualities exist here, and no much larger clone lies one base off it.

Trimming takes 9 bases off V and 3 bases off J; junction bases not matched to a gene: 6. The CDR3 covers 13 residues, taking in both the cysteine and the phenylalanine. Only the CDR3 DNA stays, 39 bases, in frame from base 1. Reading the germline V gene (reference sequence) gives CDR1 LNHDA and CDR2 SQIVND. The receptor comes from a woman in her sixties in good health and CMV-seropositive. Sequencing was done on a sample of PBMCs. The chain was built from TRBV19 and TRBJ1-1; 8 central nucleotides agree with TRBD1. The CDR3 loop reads CASRQGRDTEAFF. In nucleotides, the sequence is TGTGCCAGCCGACAGGGGCGCGACACTGAAGCTTTCTTT.